The 5 T cell receptor beta chains reported below all come from one sample, sequenced in a study of blood T cell repertoires in COVID-19. The data were produced by immunoSEQ multiplex PCR, yet TCRdb's version contains in-frame clones alone and is incomplete. This sample has 270,000 or so clones, with nearly 90% found just once. Material: peripheral blood. Receptors were obtained from a woman in her twenties or thirties with COVID-19, enrolled during active disease.

This clone has just a few counts. This rearrangement joins TRBV2 to TRBJ2-2; 10 nucleotides agree with TRBD1. V lost 6 bases and J lost 5; bases outside the gene matches: 3. Germline V gene data show CDR1 as SNHLY and CDR2 as FYNNEI. The CDR3 has 14 residues. CDR3 DNA: TGTGCCAGCAGGACAGGGGGCAGAACCGGGGAGCTGTTTTTT. As protein: CASRTGGRTGELFF.

This chain uses TRBV30 with TRBJ1-2; a possible D gene is TRBD1 (5 bases). CDR3 length: 14 amino acids. Germline CDR1 and CDR2: GTSNPN and SVGIG (reference sequence). With 3 bases removed from V and 4 bases from J, the gap between germline ends came to 15 bases. The CDR3 DNA sequence: TGTGCCTGGAGACATAGGAGGGGAGGCTATGGCTACACCTTC. Protein: CAWRHRRGGYGYTF.

The rearrangement links TRBV12-3 or TRBV12-4 to TRBJ1-1; 10 bases align to TRBD1. V was pared by 6 bases and J by 7 bases, with 5 bases of the junction left unmatched. CDR3 size: 13 residues. The CDR3 sequence is CASRRTGGSEAFF. The CDR3 coding sequence is TGTGCCAGCAGGCGGACAGGGGGAAGTGAAGCTTTCTTT.

The V call is TRBV2, the J call TRBJ2-5; possibly TRBD1 for D (6 bases). Trimming cost V 5 bases and J 4 bases, with 20 bases left between them. This CDR3 contains 16 residues. Germline-derived CDR1 and CDR2 are SNHLY and FYNNEI. CDR3 loop: CASSIKGQYPGETQYF. As DNA, the CDR3 is TGTGCCAGCAGTATAAAAGGACAGTACCCTGGAGAGACCCAGTACTTC.

The V gene is TRBV5-4, the J gene TRBJ2-7; the match to TRBD2 covers 7 bases. The CDR3 totals 14 residues. Germline loops: CDR1 SGHNT, CDR2 YYREEE (reference sequence). J gave up 1 base and V 4 bases, and 5 bases lay outside the gene matches. The CDR3 is CASSPGLKSYEQYF. The CDR3 DNA follows: TGTGCCAGCAGCCCGGGACTAAAGTCCTACGAGCAGTACTTC. Together with reference TRBV5-4 and TRBJ2-7, the CDR3 gives the full variable domain: ETGVTQSPTHLIKTRGQQVTLRCSSQSGHNTVSWYQQALGQGPQFIFQYYREEENGRGNFPPRFSGLQFPNYSSELNVNALELDDSALYLCASSPGLKSYEQYFGPGTRLTVT.